This T cell receptor (beta chain) was identified during a study of cytomegalovirus exposure and HLA in healthy donors. Details on this clone: Its target is unknown.

Overall study results and limits: TCR beta V segments were, for the most part, productive about 87% or about 30% of the time in an earlier analysis. A later analysis reported that several of the most significant clusters appeared to be linked to common viral pathogens, among them Epstein-Barr virus.

With 3 bases clipped from V and 4 bases from J, the junction kept 8 bases outside the gene matches. Per the germline V gene, CDR1 is MNHEY and CDR2 is SMNVEV (reference sequence). This CDR3 has 16 residues. 60 Vbeta and 13 Jbeta primers were used in PCR. Some clones are missing from TCRdb's copy, which holds only in-frame ones; the method was immunoSEQ multiplex PCR. This sample has approximately 90,000 clones, with over 60% found just once. This chain joins TRBV27 and TRBJ1-5, with 8 bases aligning to TRBD1. The receptor was derived from a man in his forties in good health and CMV-seronegative. The sequencing input was PBMCs. The CDR3 loop reads CASSFFPTGVNQPQHF. The CDR3 region has the DNA TGTGCCAGCAGTTTTTTCCCGACAGGGGTGAATCAGCCCCAGCATTTT.